This T cell receptor beta chain derives from a study of technical replicates of blood from a handful of donors. The CDR3 runs to 14 residues. Germline V gene data show CDR1 as PRHDT and CDR2 as FYEKMQ (reference sequence). The V gene lost 5 bases and the J gene lost 4 bases, with 15 bases spanning the gap. The table came from immunoSEQ multiplex PCR; TCRdb's copy has only in-frame clones and leaves some out. The sample lists 55,000 to 75,000 clones, roughly 91% occurring once. The chain uses TRBV13 and TRBJ2-7, with D perhaps matching TRBD1 (6 bases). This TCR derives from a human donor in good health. Some clones in this sample may be carry-over from other donors' samples. The sequenced sample was PBMCs. The CDR3 DNA follows: TGTGCCAGCAGCGGAGCAGGGGTCGCATACGAGCAGTACTTC. Translation: CASSGAGVAYEQYF.